This T cell receptor beta chain was documented in a study of cytomegalovirus exposure and HLA in healthy donors. Participants comprised healthy donors of bone marrow. Germline V gene lookup returns CDR1 MNHNS and CDR2 SASEGT. CDR3 size: 14 residues. The trim removed 4 bases at V and 4 bases at J, leaving 3 bases unmatched. PCR employed 60 Vbeta and 13 Jbeta primers. Assay used: immunoSEQ multiplex PCR; TCRdb lists only in-frame clones, some missing. The sample lists roughly 100,000 clones; approximately 69% were seen once. The TCR originated in a boy younger than 18 in good health and CMV-seropositive. The J gene is TRBJ2-1, the V gene TRBV6-1; the match to TRBD2 covers 8 bases. The sequenced sample was PBMCs. The CDR3 here is CASSGLAGYNEQFF. The CDR3 nucleotides are TGTGCCAGCAGTGGTTTAGCGGGGTACAATGAGCAGTTCTTC.